These 10 T cell receptor beta chains share one sample of origin, sequenced in a study of post-analysis software for immune sequencing data. Study-wide points: TRBV segments more frequent in patients than in controls numbered a few and included TRBV5-6, TRBV5-1 and TRBV20-1.

The TCR beta cDNA libraries carried unique molecular identifiers. Each CDR3 protein gets one entry after TCRdb re-called the PCR reads with MiXCR. The sample yields hundreds of thousands of distinct CDR3 sequences, 25% to 30% seen once. For these TCRs, the target antigens are not known. The sequencing input was blood. The receptor set was obtained from a girl between 10 and 17 years old with multiple sclerosis.

The CDR3 loop is CSASRRNEQFF. In DNA, the CDR3 is TGCAGTGCTAGTCGCAGGAATGAGCAGTTCTTC. The V call is TRBV20-1, the J call TRBJ2-1; D gene unclear. V was pared by 3 bases and J by 7 bases, with 7 bases between. CDR3 length: 11 residues. Germline V gives CDR1 DFQATT, CDR2 SNEGSKA (reference sequence).

This clonotype showed up just a few times. This chain connects TRBV6-6 to TRBJ2-7; D is ambiguous. Germline CDR1 reads MNHNY; CDR2 reads SVGAGI (reference sequence). This CDR3 contains 15 residues. V was pared by 2 bases and J by 4 bases, with 15 bases between. The CDR3 is CASSYPTMGRYEQYF. The CDR3 coding sequence is TGTGCCAGCAGTTACCCCACCATGGGTAGGTACGAGCAGTACTTC.

A remark on this clonotype: This could be a read error, since a much larger clone is one nucleotide away. The chain links TRBV9 to TRBJ2-7, with D perhaps assigned TRBD1 or TRBD2 (5 bases each). V was trimmed by 3 bases and J by 7 bases, leaving 14 bases between them. Germline lookup yields CDR1 SGDLS and CDR2 YYNGEE. This CDR3 region has 13 residues. DNA of the CDR3: TGTGCCAGCAGCGGAGGGGCGGCGGATGAGCAGTACTTC. Its protein product is CASSGGAADEQYF.

In this sample, this clonotype turned up a few times. This rearrangement joins TRBV7-9 to TRBJ1-2; D not resolved. Trimming stripped 1 base from V and 5 bases from J, with 11 bases between. Germline V gene data show CDR1 as SEHNR and CDR2 as FQNEAQ (reference sequence). The CDR3 contains 14 residues. The CDR3 region is CASSLGGLPYGYTF. The CDR3 nucleotides are TGTGCCAGCAGCTTAGGAGGGCTCCCATATGGCTACACCTTC.

This rearrangement joins TRBV15 to TRBJ2-5; D might be TRBD1 (5 bases). With 5 bases removed from V and 0 bases from J, the gap between germline ends came to 13 bases. Germline values: CDR1 LNHNV, CDR2 YYDKDF (reference sequence). This CDR3 spans 15 amino acids. The CDR3 is CATSPGRAYQETQYF. CDR3 nucleotide sequence: TGTGCCACCAGCCCAGGCAGGGCGTACCAAGAGACCCAGTACTTC.

This clonotype appeared a few times. The V call is TRBV6-5, the J call TRBJ2-7; 10 bases match TRBD2. Per germline, CDR1 MNHEY and CDR2 SVGAGI. V was clipped by 8 bases and J by 3 bases; unmatched bases: 4. CDR3 length: 13 amino acids. CDR3 DNA: TGTGCCAGCGGACGACTAGCGGGCTACGAGCAGTACTTC. Translation gives CASGRLAGYEQYF.

This clonotype was seen a handful of times. The rearrangement joins TRBV5-5 to TRBJ1-1; D is ambiguous. This CDR3 has 15 residues. The V end lost 4 bases, the J end lost 0 bases, and 13 bases lay between the germline ends. Looked up from germline, CDR1 is SGHKS and CDR2 is YYEKEE (reference sequence). The CDR3 is CASSRRAGMNTEAFF. The CDR3 nucleotides are TGTGCCAGCAGCAGGCGCGCGGGTATGAACACTGAAGCTTTCTTT. Supplemented by reference TRBV5-5 and TRBJ1-1, the full variable domain reads DAGVTQSPTHLIKTRGQQVTLRCSPISGHKSVSWYQQVLGQGPQFIFQYYEKEERGRGNFPDRFSARQFPNYSSELNVNALLLGDSALYLCASSRRAGMNTEAFFGQGTRLTVV.

The CDR3 protein is CSARKPQGLAIADTQYF. The CDR3 nucleotides are TGCAGTGCTAGAAAGCCCCAGGGACTAGCGATCGCAGATACGCAGTATTTT. The chain uses TRBV20-1 and TRBJ2-3, with 10 positions matching TRBD2. The germline V gene encodes CDR1 DFQATT and CDR2 SNEGSKA (reference sequence). V lost 2 bases and J lost 4; bases outside the gene matches: 12. The CDR3 runs 17 residues.

CDR3 sequence reads: CASSQVRTSGRSSYNEQYF. CDR3 DNA sequence: TGCGCCAGCAGCCAAGTCAGGACTAGCGGGAGGAGCTCCTACAATGAGCAGTACTTC. The rearrangement joins TRBV4-3 to TRBJ2-7; 14 bases map to TRBD2. J was trimmed by 7 bases and V by 1 base; bases with no gene match: 15. CDR1 is LGHNA and CDR2 is YSLEER in the germline V gene. CDR3 length: 19 amino acids.

This CDR3 is CASSQGLAGVYEQYF. CDR3 sequence (DNA): TGTGCCAGCAGCCAAGGACTAGCGGGGGTATACGAGCAGTACTTC. The chain is built from TRBV3-1 and TRBJ2-7; 12 bases map to TRBD2. The CDR3 contains 15 residues. V shed 1 base, J shed 4 bases, and the junction held 2 bases outside the gene matches. CDR1 is LGHDT and CDR2 is YNNKEL in the germline V gene (reference sequence).